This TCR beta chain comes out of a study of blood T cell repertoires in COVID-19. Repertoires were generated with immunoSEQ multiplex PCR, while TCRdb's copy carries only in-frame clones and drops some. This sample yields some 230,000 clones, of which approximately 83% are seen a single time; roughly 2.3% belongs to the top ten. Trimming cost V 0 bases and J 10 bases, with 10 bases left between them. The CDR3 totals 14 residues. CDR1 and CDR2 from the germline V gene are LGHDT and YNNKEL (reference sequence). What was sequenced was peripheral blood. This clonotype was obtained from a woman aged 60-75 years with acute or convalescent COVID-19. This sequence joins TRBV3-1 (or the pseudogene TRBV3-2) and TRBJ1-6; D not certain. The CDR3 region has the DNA TGTGCCAGCAGCCAAGAAGTAGGGAGATCACCCCTCCACTTT. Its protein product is CASSQEVGRSPLHF.